Given below is one TCR beta chain in context. Its antigen remains unidentified. The entry originates in a study of T cells in tuberculosis. CDR3 length: 16 amino acids. Looked up from germline, CDR1 is SGHDT and CDR2 is YYEEEE. The ends lost 4 bases at V and 9 bases at J; junction bases unmatched: 8. General study results and limits: GEM motif frequencies gave more than 65% accuracy; the GMM repertoire gave roughly 90%.

Profiling relied on immunoSEQ multiplex PCR, and the TCRdb table lists in-frame clones only, not all of them. The sample includes tens of thousands of clones, approximately 90% seen only once; the top ten take roughly a sixth. What was sequenced was PBMCs. This chain links TRBV5-6 with TRBJ2-1; 15 bases are shared with TRBD2. This sequence was found in a donor between 10 and 35 years old with latent tuberculosis or without tuberculosis infection. Some clones in this sample may be carry-over from other donors' samples. The CDR3 reads CASSGLAGGQIGEQFF. The CDR3 bases are TGTGCCAGCAGCGGACTAGCGGGGGGGCAGATAGGTGAGCAGTTCTTC.